Included here is one T cell receptor (beta chain) sequence, with context. Its antigen is not identified. Per the germline V gene, CDR1 is SNHLY and CDR2 is FYNNEI. CDR3 length: 13 amino acids. V was trimmed by 1 base and J by 10 bases, leaving 11 bases between them. The sample originates from a study of cytomegalovirus exposure and HLA in healthy donors. About the study: Unique TCRs from HLA-typed donors, 65 million to 85 million of them, were held in an early data release. General study points: Later on, a genetic analysis was performed. It linked a missense variant in DCLRE1C with V- and J-gene trimming of TCR beta. Cytomegalovirus association was listed for around 170 TCR beta chains. The CMV antigen specificity of a few CMV-associated chains was confirmed through in vitro analysis.

It was with 60 Vbeta and 13 Jbeta primers that the PCR ran. The data were produced by immunoSEQ multiplex PCR, yet TCRdb's version contains in-frame clones alone and is incomplete. The sample records over 120,000 clones, around 73% being singletons. The source is a female donor in good health and CMV-seronegative. The J gene is TRBJ2-1, the V gene TRBV2; D unresolved. Sequencing was carried out using PBMCs. The CDR3 DNA reads TGTGCCAGCAGTGAAGTTTTCAGGAACGAGCAGTTCTTC. Translated, it gives CASSEVFRNEQFF. The variable domain in full, completed from reference TRBV2 and TRBJ2-1, reads EPEVTQTPSHQVTQMGQEVILRCVPISNHLYFYWYRQILGQKVEFLVSFYNNEISEKSEIFDDQFSVERPDGSNFTLKIRSTKLEDSAMYFCASSEVFRNEQFFGPGTRLTVL.